This entry lists 23 T cell receptor beta chains sequenced from one sample in a study of CD8 T cells in Susac syndrome. Random hexamers were used to reverse transcribe about 0.5 to 1 ug of RNA. A single record per CDR3 protein comes from TCRdb applying MiXCR to the immunoSEQ multiplex PCR reads. The table shows 330,000 or so distinct CDR3 sequences, with about 91% occurring only once. Sequencing was performed on CD8+ T cells from PBMCs. The origin of the receptors is a human donor with multiple sclerosis.

The chain joins TRBV12-3 or TRBV12-4 to TRBJ1-2; maybe TRBD1 (5 bases). The CDR3 is made up of 14 amino acids. Trimming stripped 3 bases from V and 7 bases from J, with 15 bases between. The DNA of the CDR3 is TGTGCCAGCAGTTTTATGGGGGGTGGTGGTGGCTACACCTTC. Translation gives CASSFMGGGGGYTF.

V gene TRBV12-3 or TRBV12-4 combines with J gene TRBJ2-7; no clear D gene. The ends were cut back, 2 bases at V and 2 bases at J, with 7 bases in the middle. The CDR3 runs 13 residues. The CDR3 nucleotides read TGTGCCAGCAGTTTACCGGAAGCCTACGAGCAGTACTTC. Its translation is CASSLPEAYEQYF.

J is TRBJ2-5 and V is TRBV12-3 or TRBV12-4, with D tentatively TRBD2 (6 bases). Trimming removed 6 bases from V and 5 bases from J, with 22 bases in between. CDR3 length: 16 amino acids. The CDR3: CASRSGRGLTYETQYF. CDR3 sequence (DNA): TGTGCCAGCAGGTCAGGGCGGGGACTCACGTACGAGACCCAGTACTTC.

CDR3 region: CASSSRDPPYNEQFF. CDR3 DNA: TGTGCCAGCAGTTCCAGGGACCCGCCCTACAATGAGCAGTTCTTC. The chain combines TRBV7-9 with TRBJ2-1; D might be TRBD1 or TRBD2, each matching 5 bases. V lost 6 bases and J lost 2, with 14 bases in between. The CDR3 spans 15 residues. Germline V gene sequence: CDR1 SEHNR, CDR2 FQNEAQ (reference sequence).

The V gene is TRBV29-1, the J gene TRBJ1-6, with 7 bases lining up with TRBD1. V was pared by 3 bases and J by 7 bases, with 9 bases of the junction left unmatched. Germline CDR1 and CDR2: SQVTM and ANQGSEA. This CDR3 region has 15 residues. CDR3 nucleotide sequence: TGCAGCGTTGAGGGGACAGATTTACCCAATTCACCCCTCCACTTT. It translates to CSVEGTDLPNSPLHF. Full variable domain (rest looked up from reference TRBV29-1 and TRBJ1-6): SAVISQKPSRDICQRGTSLTIQCQVDSQVTMMFWYRQQPGQSLTLIATANQGSEATYESGFVIDKFPISRPNLTFSTLTVSNMSPEDSSIYLCSVEGTDLPNSPLHFGNGTRLTVT.

This sequence joins TRBV20-1 and TRBJ2-7; 10 bases match TRBD2. Germline values: CDR1 DFQATT, CDR2 SNEGSKA (reference sequence). The CDR3 totals 16 residues. V dropped 6 bases and J dropped 3; count of bases not matched to a gene: 14. CDR3 coding DNA: TGCAGTGCGCCCCAGCCAACTAGCGGGGACATCTACGAGCAGTACTTC. Translation gives CSAPQPTSGDIYEQYF.

The chain uses TRBV28 and TRBJ2-5; TRBD1 might be the D (6 bases). V lost 7 bases to trimming and J lost 0 bases, with 12 bases between them. This CDR3 is built from 14 residues. The germline CDR1 and CDR2 sequences are MDHEN and SYDVKM. CDR3 sequence reads: CASIPDRDQETQYF. CDR3 DNA sequence: TGTGCCAGCATCCCGGACAGAGACCAAGAGACCCAGTACTTC.

The chain recombines TRBV29-1 with TRBJ2-7; 7 nucleotides line up with TRBD1. CDR1 is SQVTM and CDR2 is ANQGSEA in the germline V gene. This CDR3 region has 12 residues. After removal of 4 bases from V and 1 base from J, the junction contained 1 base not matched to a gene. DNA of the CDR3: TGCAGCGTTGCCAGGGGGTCCTACGAGCAGTACTTC. It yields the protein CSVARGSYEQYF.

This clonotype occurred a few times. The CDR3: CASSPFYPPSGANVLTF. Written as DNA, the CDR3 is TGTGCCAGCTCCCCGTTTTATCCCCCATCGGGGGCCAACGTCCTGACTTTC. The chain links TRBV27 to TRBJ2-6; D remains ambiguous. Germline V CDR1 and CDR2: MNHEY, SMNVEV (reference sequence). V was shortened by 8 bases and J by 4 bases, with 21 bases between the two germline ends. This CDR3 has 17 amino acids.

This clonotype is a singleton in its sample. The chain employs TRBV19 and TRBJ1-3; D call uncertain. The ends were cut back, 1 base at V and 3 bases at J, with 10 bases in the middle. This CDR3 is built from 15 residues. Germline CDR1 is LNHDA and CDR2 is SQIVND (reference sequence). CDR3: CASSIGPSVGNTIYF. As DNA, the CDR3 is TGTGCCAGTAGTATAGGCCCGTCTGTTGGAAACACCATATATTTT.

The CDR3 reads CSVDGRPEFGGYTF. For the CDR3, the DNA is TGCAGCGTTGATGGACGTCCCGAGTTTGGTGGCTACACCTTC. J is TRBJ1-2 and V is TRBV29-1; D not certain. The CDR3 is 14 amino acids. Germline CDR1 is SQVTM and CDR2 is ANQGSEA. The V end was cut by 3 bases, the J end by 7 bases, with 18 bases between.

The V call is TRBV30, the J call TRBJ2-1; 7 nucleotides agree with TRBD2. The germline V gene has CDR1 GTSNPN and CDR2 SVGIG (reference sequence). J was trimmed by 4 bases and V by 1 base; bases with no gene match: 13. The CDR3 contains 17 residues. The CDR3 region is CAWSAGGGTTPYNEQFF. The DNA of the CDR3 is TGTGCCTGGAGTGCAGGTGGCGGGACTACCCCGTACAATGAGCAGTTCTTC. The full variable domain, in which reference TRBV30 and TRBJ2-1 provide the parts outside the CDR3, is SQTIHQWPATLVQPVGSPLSLECTVEGTSNPNLYWYRQAAGRGLQLLFYSVGIGQISSEVPQNLSASRPQDRQFILSSKKLLLSDSGFYLCAWSAGGGTTPYNEQFFGPGTRLTVL.

V gene TRBV11-2 combines with J gene TRBJ2-1, with TRBD2 as a possible D gene (6 bases). This CDR3 contains 15 residues. V was trimmed by 5 bases and J by 9 bases, leaving 20 bases between them. Germline assignment: CDR1 SGHAT and CDR2 FQNNGV. CDR3 coding DNA: TGTGCCAGCAGCCCGGGCCGGGAGCTCCCTGGTGAGCAGTTCTTC. Translated, it gives CASSPGRELPGEQFF. Together with reference TRBV11-2 and TRBJ2-1, the CDR3 gives the full variable domain: EAGVAQSPRYKIIEKRQSVAFWCNPISGHATLYWYQQILGQGPKLLIQFQNNGVVDDSQLPKDRFSAERLKGVDSTLKIQPAKLEDSAVYLCASSPGRELPGEQFFGPGTRLTVL.

The chain is built from TRBV29-1 and TRBJ2-7; D may be TRBD1 (6 bases). CDR1 and CDR2 from the germline V gene are SQVTM and ANQGSEA. The CDR3 extends over 10 amino acids. Trimming cost V 5 bases and J 6 bases, with 8 bases left between them. The CDR3 sequence: CSVQGTEQYF. In DNA form, the CDR3 reads TGCAGCGTTCAGGGGACCGAGCAGTACTTC.

This sequence joins TRBV28 and TRBJ2-5, with 7 bases matching TRBD2. CDR1 is MDHEN, CDR2 SYDVKM, per germline. CDR3 size: 15 residues. J was trimmed by 7 bases and V by 2 bases; bases with no gene match: 10. The CDR3 spells CASSLIWREKTTQYF. CDR3 nucleotides: TGTGCCAGCAGTTTAATCTGGCGGGAGAAAACGACCCAGTACTTC.

The chain links TRBV4-2 to TRBJ1-2; tentatively, D is TRBD1 (5 bases). Germline V gene sequence: CDR1 LGHNA, CDR2 YNFKEQ. The V end was cut by 1 base, the J end by 6 bases, with 15 bases between. This CDR3 is 15 amino acids long. CDR3 DNA sequence: TGTGCCAGCAGCCAAGTTGCGGCAGGGACTGATGGCTACACCTTC. Protein sequence: CASSQVAAGTDGYTF.

This sequence joins TRBV29-1 and TRBJ2-1, with 10 bases lining up with TRBD2. Germline V gene lookup returns CDR1 SQVTM and CDR2 ANQGSEA. The CDR3 contains 13 residues. V gave up 6 bases and J gave up 5 bases; unmatched junction bases: 4. This chain's CDR3 is CSVGLANHNEQFF. The CDR3 DNA is TGCAGCGTGGGACTAGCGAACCACAATGAGCAGTTCTTC.

The V gene is TRBV24-1, the J gene TRBJ1-2, with 9 positions matching TRBD1. The germline V gene has CDR1 KGHDR and CDR2 SFDVKD. The CDR3 loop spans 15 amino acids. The V gene end was trimmed by 5 bases and the J gene end by 6 bases; junction bases not matched to a gene: 9. CDR3 protein: CATSAPGTGRNGYTF. The CDR3, as DNA: TGTGCCACCAGTGCCCCCGGGACAGGGAGAAATGGCTACACCTTC.

The chain couples TRBV28 to TRBJ2-3; D unclear. The CDR3 loop spans 11 amino acids. CDR1 is MDHEN and CDR2 is SYDVKM in the germline V gene. The germline V and J ends were trimmed by 10 bases and 2 bases, with 7 bases remaining between them. The CDR3 protein is CATLNTDTQYF. Written as DNA, the CDR3 is TGTGCCACCCTTAACACAGATACGCAGTATTTT.

CDR3 coding DNA: TGTGCCAGCTCACCGTCCGGTCTGAACACTGAAGCTTTCTTT. Translated: CASSPSGLNTEAFF. V gene TRBV18 combines with J gene TRBJ1-1; D is ambiguous. CDR1 and CDR2 (germline): KGHSH, LQKENI. Deletions cut 3 bases from V and 0 bases from J, with 8 bases between. The CDR3 loop spans 14 amino acids.

DNA for the CDR3: TGCAGTGCTCAAGGCGGGGGGGAGGTAGATACGCAGTATTTT. It yields the protein CSAQGGGEVDTQYF. V and J are TRBV20-1 and TRBJ2-3; 9 bases map to TRBD2. Germline CDR1 and CDR2: DFQATT and SNEGSKA (reference sequence). V lost 5 bases and J lost 5; bases outside the gene matches: 8. This CDR3 comprises 14 residues.

The V gene is TRBV2, the J gene TRBJ2-2, with a weak D call TRBD1 (5 bases). CDR3 length: 15 amino acids. Deletions cut 0 bases from V and 6 bases from J, with 11 bases between. Germline assignment: CDR1 SNHLY and CDR2 FYNNEI. CDR3 in amino acids: CASSEARWGAGELFF. CDR3 coding DNA: TGTGCCAGCAGTGAAGCGAGGTGGGGCGCCGGGGAGCTGTTTTTT.

The rearrangement links TRBV2 to TRBJ1-6; D remains unclear. Germline V gene lookup returns CDR1 SNHLY and CDR2 FYNNEI. V was pared by 3 bases and J by 6 bases, with 9 bases between. This CDR3 has 14 amino acids. CDR3 residues: CASSDMEGNSPLHF. The DNA for the CDR3 is TGTGCCAGCAGTGACATGGAGGGTAATTCACCCCTCCACTTT.